These 18 T cell receptor beta chains originate from one sample sequenced in a study of naive and memory T cell subsets. These TCRs' antigens remain unknown. Overall study results and limits: Possibly reflecting memory cells re-expressing CD45RA, a few larger clonotypes occurred in naive repertoires, especially CD8.

The beta constant-region primer was an equimolar mix of two oligonucleotides covering TRBC1 and TRBC2. Nested alpha and beta constant-region primers with the SP2 primer drove four PCR rounds on ligated cDNA. TCRdb processed the UMI-ligation and nested PCR reads anew with MiXCR; each CDR3 protein has one entry. The table records 130,000 to 150,000 distinct CDR3 sequences, 22% of them present only once. The sequenced sample was naive CD4+ T cells from blood. These TCRs come from a human donor in good health.

V and J are TRBV5-4 and TRBJ1-6; TRBD1 might be the D (5 bases). Trimming stripped 4 bases from V and 8 bases from J, with 19 bases between. The CDR3 loop spans 16 amino acids. The germline gives CDR1 SGHNT, CDR2 YYREEE (reference sequence). The CDR3 spells CASSLQQGAFDSPLHF. The CDR3 DNA reads TGTGCCAGCAGCCTCCAACAAGGGGCCTTCGATTCACCCCTCCACTTT.

The CDR3 nucleotides read TGTGCCAGCAGCGGGACAGGGAGAGGGTACGAGCAGTACTTC. Its translation is CASSGTGRGYEQYF. The chain combines TRBV6-2 or TRBV6-3 with TRBJ2-7; 9 positions agree with TRBD1. V shed 6 bases and J 4 bases; nucleotides not matched to a gene: 7. Germline CDR1 and CDR2: MNHEY and SVGEGT. CDR3 length equals 14 residues.

The chain employs TRBV12-3 or TRBV12-4 and TRBJ1-1; possibly TRBD1 for D (6 bases). The CDR3 has 14 residues. The germline V and J ends were trimmed by 6 bases and 4 bases, with 15 bases remaining between them. As DNA, the CDR3 is TGTGCCAGCAGCCCGCGGACAGAATTCACTGAAGCTTTCTTT. This sequence encodes CASSPRTEFTEAFF.

V usage is TRBV6-5 and J usage is TRBJ2-6; 9 bases agree with TRBD1. V trimming: 4 bases; J trimming: 4 bases; junction bases outside the gene matches: 2. The CDR3 consists of 15 residues. Germline V gives CDR1 MNHEY, CDR2 SVGAGI. CDR3 amino acids: CASSWDRAGANVLTF. The CDR3 DNA sequence: TGTGCCAGCAGTTGGGACAGGGCCGGGGCCAACGTCCTGACTTTC.

There are many counts of this clonotype. This sequence joins TRBV20-1 and TRBJ2-7, with 7 bases matching TRBD1. CDR1 and CDR2 from the germline V gene are DFQATT and SNEGSKA (reference sequence). V shed 6 bases and J 9 bases; nucleotides not matched to a gene: 17. The CDR3 sequence is 14 residues long. The chain's CDR3 is CSAPMGQWSTGQYF. CDR3 coding DNA: TGCAGTGCCCCGATGGGACAGTGGAGTACAGGGCAGTACTTC.

The genes are TRBV6-2 or TRBV6-3 and TRBJ2-1; a weak D match, TRBD1 (6 bases). The germline V gene has CDR1 MNHEY and CDR2 SVGEGT. V gave up 4 bases and J gave up 6 bases, with 16 bases separating them. This CDR3 comprises 15 residues. The CDR3: CASSSYRDLSNEQFF. The CDR3, as DNA: TGTGCCAGCAGTTCCTACAGGGATCTCTCCAATGAGCAGTTCTTC.

There are a few counts of this clonotype. The chain carries TRBV5-4 and TRBJ2-2; D not resolved. The CDR3 is 16 amino acids. Per the germline V gene, CDR1 is SGHNT and CDR2 is YYREEE (reference sequence). The V end lost 0 bases, the J end lost 0 bases, and 9 bases lay between the germline ends. CDR3 amino acids: CASSLEADPNTGELFF. As DNA, the CDR3 is TGTGCCAGCAGCTTGGAGGCGGACCCGAACACCGGGGAGCTGTTTTTT.

This clonotype was observed a few times. The gene calls are TRBV14 and TRBJ2-7; maybe TRBD1 (6 bases). CDR3 length equals 15 residues. The germline V and J ends were trimmed by 4 bases and 4 bases, with 17 bases remaining between them. CDR1 SGHDN and CDR2 FVKESK come from the germline V gene. The CDR3 DNA is TGTGCCAGCAGCCCAACCCTGGGACAAGGATACGAGCAGTACTTC. Residues: CASSPTLGQGYEQYF.

At least ten counts were recorded for this clonotype. In DNA, the CDR3 is TGTGCCAGCAGCTTGGAAGGGACAGGGTACAATGAGCAGTTCTTC. It yields the protein CASSLEGTGYNEQFF. The chain combines TRBV5-5 with TRBJ2-1; the match to TRBD1 covers 9 bases. Germline values: CDR1 SGHKS, CDR2 YYEKEE (reference sequence). The J segment lost 4 bases and the V segment lost 0 bases, leaving 2 bases of the junction unmatched. The CDR3 is made up of 15 amino acids.

The V gene is TRBV24-1, the J gene TRBJ1-5; 9 nucleotides agree with TRBD1. Germline CDR1 KGHDR, CDR2 SFDVKD. Losses at the gene ends were 4 bases for V and 2 bases for J; bases not matched to a gene: 2. There are 15 residues in the CDR3. CDR3 sequence reads: CATSDRTGGNQPQHF. The CDR3 region has the DNA TGTGCCACCAGTGACAGGACAGGGGGCAATCAGCCCCAGCATTTT.

The CDR3 DNA reads as TGTGCCAGCAGCTTGGGCACCGGACTAGCAGGCGAGACCCAGTACTTC. Translating it yields CASSLGTGLAGETQYF. The chain couples TRBV11-3 to TRBJ2-5, with TRBD2 identical over 8 bases. CDR3 size: 16 residues. With V trimmed by 3 bases and J by 5 bases, 11 bases remained unmatched. Looked up from germline, CDR1 is SGHNT and CDR2 is YENEEA. Full variable domain (remainder filled in from reference TRBV11-3 and TRBJ2-5): EAGVVQSPRYKIIEKKQPVAFWCNPISGHNTLYWYLQNLGQGPELLIRYENEEAVDDSQLPKDRFSAERLKGVDSTLKIQPAELGDSAVYLCASSLGTGLAGETQYFGPGTRLLVL.

The chain uses TRBV7-9 and TRBJ2-7; D is unresolved. The V end lost 6 bases, the J end lost 2 bases, and 20 bases lay between the germline ends. In germline, CDR1 is SEHNR, CDR2 FQNEAQ (reference sequence). The CDR3 is 16 residues long. CDR3 amino acids: CASRPQLGSGTYEQYF. Written as DNA, the CDR3 is TGTGCCAGCAGGCCCCAGCTTGGGTCTGGGACCTACGAGCAGTACTTC.

The CDR3 nucleotides read TGTGCCACCAGCAGACCGCCTTTAGTGAGCGGGAGGGTTGACGAGCAGTACTTC. Protein product: CATSRPPLVSGRVDEQYF. The chain is built from TRBV15 and TRBJ2-7, with TRBD2 matching over 10 bases. The germline V gene has CDR1 LNHNV and CDR2 YYDKDF (reference sequence). CDR3 length equals 18 residues. With V trimmed by 2 bases and J by 5 bases, 15 bases remained unmatched.

The chain employs TRBV9 and TRBJ2-5; tentative D call: TRBD2 (6 bases). The CDR3 extends over 14 amino acids. Germline-derived CDR1 and CDR2 are SGDLS and YYNGEE. Deletions cut 0 bases from V and 3 bases from J, with 9 bases between. The CDR3 here is CASSVGPGEETQYF. The CDR3 DNA is TGTGCCAGCAGCGTAGGCCCGGGGGAAGAGACCCAGTACTTC. Filled out from reference TRBV9 and TRBJ2-5, the complete variable domain reads DSGVTQTPKHLITATGQRVTLRCSPRSGDLSVYWYQQSLDQGLQFLIQYYNGEERAKGNILERFSAQQFPDLHSELNLSSLELGDSALYFCASSVGPGEETQYFGPGTRLLVL.

CDR3: CASTRPPYEQYF. The CDR3 region has the DNA TGTGCCAGCACCCGCCCCCCCTACGAGCAGTACTTC. The chain is built from TRBV28 and TRBJ2-7, with D uncertain. In germline, CDR1 is MDHEN, CDR2 SYDVKM. The germline V and J ends were trimmed by 7 bases and 2 bases, with 9 bases remaining between them. The CDR3 covers 12 residues.

This clonotype was detected a few times. V and J are TRBV12-5 and TRBJ2-7; D possibly matches TRBD1 or TRBD2 (5 bases each). V lost 7 bases, J lost 6 bases, and 13 bases lay in between. The CDR3 is 12 amino acids. CDR1 is LGHNT and CDR2 is FRNRAP in the germline V gene. Here the CDR3 reads CASVLGDGEQYF. The CDR3 bases are TGTGCTAGTGTATTAGGGGACGGCGAGCAGTACTTC.

This clonotype has a handful of counts. The chain links TRBV29-1 to TRBJ1-1; tentative D call: TRBD1 (6 bases). The CDR3 extends over 17 amino acids. Trimming took 5 bases from V and 0 from J, leaving 22 bases between them. CDR1 is SQVTM and CDR2 is ANQGSEA in the germline V gene. Here the CDR3 DNA reads TGCAGCGTTATAACTTCGATGAATTGGGACATGAACACTGAAGCTTTCTTT. Protein product: CSVITSMNWDMNTEAFF.

DNA for the CDR3: TGTGCCACCAGCAGAGATCATGGGACCGAAGCTTTCTTT. Amino acid sequence: CATSRDHGTEAFF. The chain couples TRBV15 to TRBJ1-1, with D tentatively TRBD1 (5 bases). Germline CDR1 reads LNHNV; CDR2 reads YYDKDF (reference sequence). The germline V and J ends were trimmed by 0 bases and 8 bases, with 10 bases remaining between them. The CDR3 totals 13 residues.